The 13 T cell receptor beta chains reported below all come from one sample, sequenced in a study of vaccination and CD4 T cells after COVID-19. Described treatment: roughly ten-day PBMC culture with coronavirus spike peptide pools or control peptides (ViraFEST assay). These receptors have no identified antigens. The assay that was used to sequence DNA from cultured CD4+ T cells was the Oncomine TCR Beta short-read assay. TCRdb ran MiXCR on the PCR reads and lists one entry per CDR3 protein. The sample consists of more than 12,000 distinct CDR3 sequences, approximately 28% of them appearing once. Sequencing used cultured CD4+ T cells from blood. The receptors derive from a human donor with COVID-19.

This clonotype was counted a few times. The chain recombines TRBV11-3 with TRBJ1-3; no definite D call. Trimming shortened V by 5 bases and J by 4 bases, and 9 bases separated the two germline ends. CDR1 and CDR2 (germline): SGHNT, YENEEA. The CDR3 has 13 residues. CDR3 nucleotides: TGTGCCAGCAGCCCGAGTGGCGGAAACACCATATATTTT. The encoded protein is CASSPSGGNTIYF.

This chain links TRBV6-1 with TRBJ2-7, with 7 bases aligning to TRBD1. CDR3 length: 14 amino acids. With V trimmed by 5 bases and J by 2 bases, 6 bases remained unmatched. Germline V gene lookup returns CDR1 MNHNS and CDR2 SASEGT. In nucleotides, the CDR3 is TGTGCCAGCAGTCGACAGGGTCTCGCCTACGAGCAGTACTTC. Amino acid sequence: CASSRQGLAYEQYF.

The V gene is TRBV6-2 or TRBV6-3, the J gene TRBJ2-7, with TRBD2 matching over 7 bases. This CDR3 spans 12 amino acids. Germline V CDR1 and CDR2: MNHEY, SVGEGT. The V gene end was trimmed by 6 bases and the J gene end by 6 bases; junction bases not matched to a gene: 5. The CDR3 nucleotides read TGTGCCAGCAGCCTATCGGGAGGCGAGCAGTACTTC. It is translated as CASSLSGGEQYF.

This clonotype was detected only a few times. This sequence joins TRBV28 and TRBJ1-1; D gene ambiguous. Trimming left V 10 bases short and J 3 bases short, with 15 bases between. Germline loops: CDR1 MDHEN, CDR2 SYDVKM. The CDR3 is 13 amino acids. The DNA of the CDR3 is TGTGCCATCCGAAAAGAGGTGTACACTGAAGCTTTCTTT. Encoded protein: CAIRKEVYTEAFF.

The chain uses TRBV19 and TRBJ2-5; unclear D gene. Trimming left V 4 bases short and J 2 bases short, with 11 bases between. The CDR3 totals 14 residues. Germline values: CDR1 LNHDA, CDR2 SQIVND (reference sequence). The CDR3 coding sequence is TGTGCCAGTAGTAGCCGGGCACCTCAAGAGACCCAGTACTTC. Amino acid sequence: CASSSRAPQETQYF.

This clonotype occurred a few times. This chain links TRBV11-2 with TRBJ1-2; 8 positions match TRBD1. CDR3 length: 16 residues. The V and J ends lost 1 base and 8 bases, in that order; junction bases with no gene match: 12. Germline V CDR1 and CDR2: SGHAT, FQNNGV. CDR3 coding DNA: TGTGCCAGCAGCTTAGTACAGGACAGGGCGTTGGAGGGCTACACCTTC. Its translation is CASSLVQDRALEGYTF. Full variable domain (missing parts from reference TRBV11-2 and TRBJ1-2): EAGVAQSPRYKIIEKRQSVAFWCNPISGHATLYWYQQILGQGPKLLIQFQNNGVVDDSQLPKDRFSAERLKGVDSTLKIQPAKLEDSAVYLCASSLVQDRALEGYTFGSGTRLTVV.

This chain joins TRBV6-2 or TRBV6-3 and TRBJ2-1; 9 bases map to TRBD2. V dropped 0 bases and J dropped 5; count of bases not matched to a gene: 5. Germline CDR1 MNHEY, CDR2 SVGEGT. The CDR3 covers 16 residues. CDR3 nucleotide sequence: TGTGCCAGCAGTTACTCGGGCGGGGGGGCCGACAATGAGCAGTTCTTC. It translates to CASSYSGGGADNEQFF.

In its sample, this clonotype was seen a few times. The chain combines TRBV3-1 with TRBJ1-6; D is ambiguous. V lost 7 bases and J 5 bases, leaving 9 bases between the germline ends. The CDR3 is made up of 13 amino acids. Germline assignment: CDR1 LGHDT and CDR2 YNNKEL (reference sequence). The CDR3 loop reads CASTGRDNSPLHF. The DNA for the CDR3 is TGTGCCAGCACGGGTAGAGATAATTCACCCCTCCACTTT.

This clonotype was picked up a small number of times. The chain uses TRBV7-2 and TRBJ1-1, with unresolved D. The germline V and J ends were trimmed by 2 bases and 6 bases, with 16 bases remaining between them. This CDR3 is 15 amino acids long. Germline-derived CDR1 and CDR2 are SGHTA and FQGNSA. The CDR3 DNA reads TGTGCCAGCAGCTTATATTCGGGGATTAGGGCTGAAGCTTTCTTT. This encodes CASSLYSGIRAEAFF.

The rearrangement uses TRBV6-1 and TRBJ1-3, with D perhaps TRBD1 (5 bases). The CDR3 has 14 residues. Per germline, CDR1 MNHNS and CDR2 SASEGT. Trimming took 6 bases from V and 4 from J, leaving 13 bases between them. In nucleotides, the CDR3 is TGTGCCAGCAGGACCAGGGATCCGGGAAACACCATATATTTT. As protein: CASRTRDPGNTIYF.

The chain combines TRBV6-1 with TRBJ1-1, with D maybe TRBD1 (6 bases). Trimming cost V 6 bases and J 0 bases, with 14 bases left between them. From germline, CDR1 is MNHNS and CDR2 SASEGT. The CDR3 extends over 15 amino acids. The DNA of the CDR3 is TGTGCCAGCAGCAGACACAGGGCCATGAACACTGAAGCTTTCTTT. Protein sequence: CASSRHRAMNTEAFF.

The sample holds a few counts of this clonotype. The chain uses TRBV7-9 and TRBJ2-7, with 8 positions matching TRBD1. CDR3 length: 17 amino acids. Germline V gene data show CDR1 as SEHNR and CDR2 as FQNEAQ (reference sequence). J lost 1 base, V lost 1 base, and 9 bases had no gene match. In DNA, the CDR3 is TGTGCCAGCAGCTTAGGGAGGGGGGACAGGAAGTCCTACGAGCAGTACTTC. Protein product: CASSLGRGDRKSYEQYF.

In its sample, this clonotype ranks as medium-sized. This sequence joins TRBV24-1 and TRBJ1-5; D is unclear. The germline CDR1 and CDR2 sequences are KGHDR and SFDVKD. There are 13 residues in the CDR3. V was shortened by 5 bases and J by 2 bases, with 6 bases between the two germline ends. CDR3: CATSGGGNQPQHF. CDR3 DNA sequence: TGTGCCACCAGTGGGGGTGGCAATCAGCCCCAGCATTTT.